The present entry profiles one T cell receptor (beta chain) with its context. These data originate in a study of blood T cell repertoires in COVID-19. As processed by the authors: Counts of nucleated cells, estimated from reference gene primer amplification, were obtained. Here immunoSEQ multiplex PCR was the method, and the copy in TCRdb shows in-frame clones only, minus some. The D gene and trimming were derived from the DNA, and the V and J assignments and clone size from that table. Of tens of thousands of clones in the sample, about four fifths were seen once. The CDR3 loop spans 16 amino acids. Germline CDR1 reads LNHDA; CDR2 reads SQIVND (reference sequence). Trimming took 4 bases from V and 1 from J, leaving 16 bases between them.

The V call is TRBV19, the J call TRBJ1-2; tentative D call: TRBD1 (6 bases). The sequencing input was peripheral blood. The TCR originated in a human donor in a cohort sampled during active COVID-19. This CDR3 reads CASSTTGTEINYGYTF. Here the CDR3 DNA reads TGTGCCAGTAGTACCACAGGGACGGAAATTAACTATGGCTACACCTTC.